The 25 T cell receptor beta chains given below trace back to one sample, sequenced in a study of PD-L1 blockade in urothelial cancer. The method was immunoSEQ multiplex PCR; TCRdb's version includes in-frame clones alone and lacks a portion of them. The repertoire holds around 50,000 clones, with around 82% as singletons. This sample's time point: peripheral blood 6 weeks after treatment start. The material sequenced was PBMCs, taken around atezolizumab (anti-PD-L1) treatment. The origin of the receptors is a man between 50 and 59 years old with urothelial cancer.

This clone was seen only a few times. The genes are TRBV25-1 and TRBJ2-7; 9 positions match TRBD1. The CDR3 totals 15 residues. CDR1 and CDR2 (germline): MGHDK, SYGVNS. The V and J ends lost 4 bases and 1 base, in that order; junction bases with no gene match: 5. CDR3 sequence (DNA): TGTGCCAGCAGTGTCTCCGGGACAGGGTCCTACGAGCAGTACTTC. Residues: CASSVSGTGSYEQYF.

The CDR3 sequence: CASSVGSDRNYGYTF. In DNA form, the CDR3 reads TGTGCCAGCAGCGTAGGAAGTGACAGGAACTATGGCTACACCTTC. The rearrangement uses TRBV9 and TRBJ1-2; the D gene is possibly TRBD1 (6 bases). Deletions cut 0 bases from V and 2 bases from J, with 11 bases between. The CDR3 contains 15 residues. Germline V lookup: CDR1 SGDLS, CDR2 YYNGEE.

This sequence joins TRBV9 and TRBJ2-7; 7 bases agree with TRBD2. Germline assignment: CDR1 SGDLS and CDR2 YYNGEE. The length of the CDR3 is 12 residues. The V gene end was trimmed by 3 bases and the J gene end by 4 bases; junction bases not matched to a gene: 1. CDR3 bases: TGTGCCAGCAGCGACGGGGGGTACGAGCAGTACTTC. This sequence encodes CASSDGGYEQYF. Filled out from reference TRBV9 and TRBJ2-7, the complete variable domain reads DSGVTQTPKHLITATGQRVTLRCSPRSGDLSVYWYQQSLDQGLQFLIQYYNGEERAKGNILERFSAQQFPDLHSELNLSSLELGDSALYFCASSDGGYEQYFGPGTRLTVT.

The V gene is TRBV11-3, the J gene TRBJ2-5, with 9 nucleotides matching TRBD1. This CDR3 contains 13 residues. V dropped 5 bases and J dropped 6; count of bases not matched to a gene: 4. Germline assignment: CDR1 SGHNT and CDR2 YENEEA. The CDR3 is CASSLGQGKTQYF. Here the CDR3 DNA reads TGTGCCAGCAGCCTCGGACAGGGGAAGACCCAGTACTTC.

The chain recombines TRBV27 with TRBJ2-2, with 8 positions matching TRBD1. V was clipped by 4 bases and J by 1 base; unmatched bases: 2. Germline CDR1 and CDR2: MNHEY and SMNVEV (reference sequence). The CDR3 has 15 residues. The CDR3 here is CASSSGQVNTGELFF. The CDR3 DNA is TGTGCCAGCAGTTCGGGACAGGTGAACACCGGGGAGCTGTTTTTT.

This chain uses TRBV7-6 with TRBJ2-2; possibly TRBD2 for D (5 bases). V shed 3 bases and J shed 1 base, with 6 bases lying between them. The length of the CDR3 is 14 residues. Germline CDR1 is SGHVS and CDR2 is FNYEAQ. This CDR3 reads CASSLGRNTGELFF. Here the CDR3 DNA reads TGTGCCAGCAGCTTGGGGAGGAACACCGGGGAGCTGTTTTTT. Full variable domain (rest looked up from reference TRBV7-6 and TRBJ2-2): GAGVSQSPRYKVTKRGQDVALRCDPISGHVSLYWYRQALGQGPEFLTYFNYEAQQDKSGLPNDRFSAERPEGSISTLTIQRTEQRDSAMYRCASSLGRNTGELFFGEGSRLTVL.

This clone was seen only a few times. This chain joins TRBV7-9 and TRBJ1-2; D is possibly TRBD1 (6 bases). From germline, CDR1 is SEHNR and CDR2 FQNEAQ (reference sequence). With 6 bases removed from V and 7 bases from J, the gap between germline ends came to 21 bases. CDR3 length: 15 residues. In DNA, the CDR3 is TGTGCCAGCAGTAAGAGACAGGCCACCAGCAGTGGCTACACCTTC. Translation: CASSKRQATSSGYTF.

The chain carries TRBV18 and TRBJ2-3; D remains unclear. The CDR3 has 14 amino acids. V dropped 7 bases and J dropped 3 bases, with 14 bases sitting between them. Looked up from germline, CDR1 is KGHSH and CDR2 is LQKENI. This CDR3 reads CASWAGSVTDTQYF. CDR3 DNA: TGTGCCAGCTGGGCAGGAAGTGTGACAGATACGCAGTATTTT.

This clone appeared a single time. The chain links TRBV25-1 to TRBJ2-5; D is undetermined. Per germline, CDR1 MGHDK and CDR2 SYGVNS. The V gene lost 1 base and the J gene lost 5 bases, with 5 bases spanning the gap. The CDR3 covers 12 residues. The CDR3 nucleotides are TGTGCCAGCAGTGAATGGCCGGAGACCCAGTACTTC. Residues: CASSEWPETQYF.

The gene calls are TRBV29-1 and TRBJ2-6; possible D gene TRBD1, 6 bases. Trimming shortened V by 2 bases and J by 9 bases, and 26 bases separated the two germline ends. This CDR3 contains 18 residues. Germline V gene data show CDR1 as SQVTM and CDR2 as ANQGSEA. The DNA for the CDR3 is TGCAGCGTTGAAAGCTGGGGTCCCAAGGTTGGGGGCGGCAACGTCCTGACTTTC. Translated: CSVESWGPKVGGGNVLTF.

The table lists this clone with a count of one. The chain couples TRBV4-1 to TRBJ2-7; D perhaps matches TRBD2 (6 bases). The CDR3 totals 15 residues. Germline V gives CDR1 MGHRA, CDR2 YSYEKL. Trimming removed 0 bases from V and 3 bases from J, with 12 bases in between. This CDR3 is CASSQDPGLYYEQYF. In DNA form, the CDR3 reads TGCGCCAGCAGCCAAGATCCGGGACTTTACTACGAGCAGTACTTC.

This clone was counted a few times. V gene TRBV19 combines with J gene TRBJ1-5; TRBD1 matches 8 bases. Looked up from germline, CDR1 is LNHDA and CDR2 is SQIVND (reference sequence). J was trimmed by 5 bases and V by 5 bases; bases with no gene match: 11. This CDR3 region has 16 residues. CDR3 in DNA: TGTGCCAGTAGTCTAGGGACAGGCCCGAGCGATCAGCCCCAGCATTTT. Protein sequence: CASSLGTGPSDQPQHF.

The chain is built from TRBV5-1 and TRBJ2-4; D possibly corresponds to TRBD2 (5 bases). The germline V and J ends were trimmed by 1 base and 9 bases, with 17 bases remaining between them. Germline lookup yields CDR1 SGHRS and CDR2 YFSETQ. The CDR3 covers 15 residues. The CDR3 DNA reads TGCGCCAGCAGCTTGTCGACCGGCGGAGAGGGCATTCAGTACTTC. Amino acids: CASSLSTGGEGIQYF.

The chain is built from TRBV10-3 and TRBJ2-1, with D possibly TRBD2 on 6 matching bases. V gave up 10 bases and J gave up 2 bases, with 12 bases separating them. The germline CDR1 and CDR2 sequences are ENHRY and SYGVKD. The CDR3 is 13 residues long. CDR3 sequence (DNA): TGTGCCACCCGGGACTCTACCTACAATGAGCAGTTCTTC. Its translation: CATRDSTYNEQFF.

A single count supports this clone. V gene TRBV25-1 combines with J gene TRBJ2-7; possibly TRBD1 for D (5 bases). The CDR3 covers 15 residues. Germline CDR1 and CDR2: MGHDK and SYGVNS. V dropped 4 bases and J dropped 2 bases, with 15 bases sitting between them. This chain's CDR3 is CASSAIQGWAYEQYF. The CDR3 DNA sequence: TGTGCCAGCAGTGCCATCCAGGGATGGGCCTACGAGCAGTACTTC.

This rearrangement joins TRBV4-1 to TRBJ2-7, with a weak D call TRBD1 (5 bases). From germline, CDR1 is MGHRA and CDR2 YSYEKL. This CDR3 has 14 residues. V lost 4 bases and J lost 2, with 12 bases in between. The CDR3 bases are TGCGCCAGCAGCCTTACAGGTCCCCCCTACGAGCAGTACTTC. It yields the protein CASSLTGPPYEQYF.

The CDR3 coding sequence is TGTGCCTGGACACAGGGAAGTACGCAGTATTTT. Amino acids: CAWTQGSTQYF. This rearrangement joins TRBV30 to TRBJ2-3, with TRBD1 as a possible D gene (6 bases). CDR3 length equals 11 residues. The germline CDR1 and CDR2 sequences are GTSNPN and SVGIG (reference sequence). V dropped 4 bases and J dropped 8 bases, with 10 bases sitting between them.

This chain uses TRBV19 with TRBJ1-5; D is possibly TRBD1 (5 bases). There are 13 residues in the CDR3. Germline V gene sequence: CDR1 LNHDA, CDR2 SQIVND (reference sequence). The V gene lost 8 bases and the J gene lost 2 bases, with 10 bases spanning the gap. CDR3 sequence (DNA): TGTGCCAGTCAGGGCGCGGGCAATCAGCCCCAGCATTTT. Translating it yields CASQGAGNQPQHF. The full variable domain, its missing parts supplied by reference TRBV19 and TRBJ1-5, is DGGITQSPKYLFRKEGQNVTLSCEQNLNHDAMYWYRQDPGQGLRLIYYSQIVNDFQKGDIAEGYSVSREKKESFPLTVTSAQKNPTAFYLCASQGAGNQPQHFGDGTRLSIL.

About this clone: Other DNA sequences in the same sample also yield this CDR3. The chain links TRBV5-1 to TRBJ2-7, with a tentative D call TRBD1 (6 bases). The CDR3 is 14 residues long. The germline V gene encodes CDR1 SGHRS and CDR2 YFSETQ. Trimming removed 4 bases from V and 0 bases from J, with 11 bases in between. CDR3 protein: CASSLDSHSYEQYF. DNA for the CDR3: TGCGCCAGCAGCCTGGACAGTCACTCCTACGAGCAGTACTTC.

This clone has just a few counts. This sequence joins TRBV11-2 and TRBJ2-5; 11 bases are a match to TRBD2. The V and J ends lost 5 bases and 0 bases, in that order; junction bases with no gene match: 11. The CDR3 runs 18 residues. Per the germline V gene, CDR1 is SGHAT and CDR2 is FQNNGV. CDR3 amino acids: CASSPGLLAGDHQETQYF. In DNA, the CDR3 is TGTGCCAGCAGCCCGGGGTTACTAGCGGGGGACCACCAAGAGACCCAGTACTTC.

This chain joins TRBV29-1 and TRBJ2-3; D is uncertain. Trimming removed 3 bases from V and 3 bases from J, with 10 bases in between. This CDR3 is built from 13 residues. CDR1 and CDR2 (germline): SQVTM, ANQGSEA. DNA of the CDR3: TGCAGCGTTGATGTCCCAAATACAGATACGCAGTATTTT. Translating gives CSVDVPNTDTQYF.

This chain links TRBV5-1 with TRBJ2-1; TRBD2 matches at 9 bases. CDR3 length equals 17 residues. J gave up 6 bases and V 0 bases, and 10 bases lay outside the gene matches. The germline CDR1 and CDR2 sequences are SGHRS and YFSETQ. The DNA of the CDR3 is TGCGCCAGCAGCTTGGCGGTGGGCGGGAGGGCCGGCAATGAGCAGTTCTTC. Translated: CASSLAVGGRAGNEQFF.

This chain links TRBV7-9 with TRBJ2-1, with TRBD2 matching 8 bases. V shed 6 bases and J 5 bases; nucleotides not matched to a gene: 6. The CDR3 loop spans 14 amino acids. Germline CDR1 is SEHNR and CDR2 is FQNEAQ (reference sequence). The CDR3 here is CASSPGTRNNEQFF. In DNA, the CDR3 is TGTGCCAGCAGTCCCGGGACTAGGAACAATGAGCAGTTCTTC.

The J gene is TRBJ2-5, the V gene TRBV29-1; D is possibly TRBD1 (5 bases). The CDR3 extends over 13 amino acids. Germline V lookup: CDR1 SQVTM, CDR2 ANQGSEA. V lost 1 base and J 2 bases, leaving 8 bases between the germline ends. The CDR3 DNA follows: TGCAGCGTTGAAGGCAGGGCGCAAGAGACCCAGTACTTC. It yields the protein CSVEGRAQETQYF. Supplemented by reference TRBV29-1 and TRBJ2-5, the full variable domain reads SAVISQKPSRDICQRGTSLTIQCQVDSQVTMMFWYRQQPGQSLTLIATANQGSEATYESGFVIDKFPISRPNLTFSTLTVSNMSPEDSSIYLCSVEGRAQETQYFGPGTRLLVL.

The chain carries TRBV11-2 and TRBJ2-7; 7 bases match TRBD1. The CDR3 consists of 16 residues. Germline CDR1 reads SGHAT; CDR2 reads FQNNGV. Unmatched junction bases numbered 11, after V lost 6 bases and J lost 0 bases. CDR3 sequence (DNA): TGTGCCAGCAGACCTCTCGGGACAGAGGACTCCTACGAGCAGTACTTC. It encodes CASRPLGTEDSYEQYF.